These 23 T cell receptor beta chains originate from one sample sequenced in a study of T cell changes during pregnancy in multiple sclerosis. Repertoires were generated with immunoSEQ multiplex PCR, while TCRdb's copy carries only in-frame clones and drops some. The profile shows 65,000 to 80,000 clones, less than 95% of them singletons. The sequencing used peripheral blood, collected in the third trimester of pregnancy. The receptor source for this set is a female donor with multiple sclerosis, enrolled in a pregnancy study.

The rearrangement uses TRBV5-1 and TRBJ2-1; TRBD1 aligns across 10 bases. The trim removed 0 bases at V and 4 bases at J, leaving 10 bases unmatched. The CDR3 contains 18 residues. In germline, CDR1 is SGHRS, CDR2 YFSETQ. CDR3 bases: TGCGCCAGCAGCTTGGCCCGAGACAGGGGGCCCCCATACAATGAGCAGTTCTTC. Its translation: CASSLARDRGPPYNEQFF.

This chain joins TRBV18 and TRBJ1-1; D is uncertain. CDR3 length equals 13 residues. In germline, CDR1 is KGHSH, CDR2 LQKENI. Trimming cost V 3 bases and J 3 bases, with 8 bases left between them. This CDR3 reads CASSPEQYTEAFF. Written as DNA, the CDR3 is TGTGCCAGCTCACCCGAACAGTACACTGAAGCTTTCTTT.

The genes are TRBV5-5 and TRBJ2-3; 7 positions agree with TRBD1. The J segment lost 5 bases and the V segment lost 3 bases, leaving 9 bases of the junction unmatched. CDR3 length: 15 residues. The germline CDR1 and CDR2 sequences are SGHKS and YYEKEE (reference sequence). CDR3 region: CASSSAAGGIDTQYF. CDR3 DNA sequence: TGTGCCAGCAGCTCCGCGGCAGGGGGTATAGATACGCAGTATTTT. Using reference TRBV5-5 and TRBJ2-3 for the parts outside the CDR3, the full variable domain is DAGVTQSPTHLIKTRGQQVTLRCSPISGHKSVSWYQQVLGQGPQFIFQYYEKEERGRGNFPDRFSARQFPNYSSELNVNALLLGDSALYLCASSSAAGGIDTQYFGPGTRLTVL.

This chain connects TRBV5-4 to TRBJ2-6; D is possibly TRBD1 (6 bases). V lost 4 bases, J lost 0 bases, and 11 bases lay in between. The CDR3 consists of 16 residues. Germline lookup yields CDR1 SGHNT and CDR2 YYREEE (reference sequence). The CDR3 spells CASSPDSLSGANVLTF. The CDR3 nucleotides are TGTGCCAGCAGCCCGGACAGCCTCTCTGGGGCCAACGTCCTGACTTTC. The full variable domain, completed using reference TRBV5-4 and TRBJ2-6, is ETGVTQSPTHLIKTRGQQVTLRCSSQSGHNTVSWYQQALGQGPQFIFQYYREEENGRGNFPPRFSGLQFPNYSSELNVNALELDDSALYLCASSPDSLSGANVLTFGAGSRLTVL.

J is TRBJ2-3 and V is TRBV10-2; TRBD2 aligns across 10 bases. The trim removed 6 bases at V and 4 bases at J, leaving 4 bases unmatched. Germline V gives CDR1 WSHSY, CDR2 SAAADI. The CDR3 is made up of 14 amino acids. The CDR3 DNA reads TGCGCCAGCAGGGGACTAGCGAGGGCAGATACGCAGTATTTT. Translated: CASRGLARADTQYF.

The chain combines TRBV10-3 with TRBJ2-7; a weak D match, TRBD1 (6 bases). V dropped 6 bases and J dropped 6 bases, with 9 bases sitting between them. The length of the CDR3 is 11 residues. CDR1 and CDR2 (germline): ENHRY, SYGVKD. CDR3 amino acids: CAISGQSEQYF. CDR3 sequence (DNA): TGTGCCATCAGCGGACAGAGCGAGCAGTACTTC.

V and J are TRBV12-5 and TRBJ2-7; D is unresolved. CDR1 and CDR2 from the germline V gene are LGHNT and FRNRAP. V was clipped by 4 bases and J by 2 bases, with 15 bases between them. The CDR3 spans 15 residues. CDR3 protein: CASGSHAAEAYEQYF. The CDR3, as DNA: TGTGCTAGTGGTTCCCACGCCGCAGAAGCCTACGAGCAGTACTTC.

This chain uses TRBV27 with TRBJ1-5; a weak D match, TRBD1 (6 bases). Between the trimmed V and J ends, which lost 6 bases and 7 bases, there was a span of 16 bases. The CDR3 consists of 14 residues. Germline-derived CDR1 and CDR2 are MNHEY and SMNVEV (reference sequence). The CDR3: CASRQQGSGQPQHF. For the CDR3, the DNA is TGTGCCAGCAGACAACAGGGAAGCGGCCAGCCCCAGCATTTT.

The chain joins TRBV7-2 to TRBJ2-1, with 8 bases lining up with TRBD2. The germline CDR1 and CDR2 sequences are SGHTA and FQGNSA. This CDR3 has 15 residues. V gave up 1 base and J gave up 3 bases; unmatched junction bases: 2. The CDR3 DNA reads as TGTGCCAGCAGCTTAGACAGCGGGGGCTACAATGAGCAGTTCTTC. Translation: CASSLDSGGYNEQFF.

This clone is categorized as medium-sized. The CDR3, as DNA: TGTGCCAGCAGTTACGGGGGGACAGGGGACTACGAGCAGTACTTC. Amino acid sequence: CASSYGGTGDYEQYF. The J gene is TRBJ2-7, the V gene TRBV6-5; 10 nucleotides agree with TRBD1. This CDR3 is built from 15 residues. V trimming: 2 bases; J trimming: 3 bases; junction bases outside the gene matches: 4. Germline V gene sequence: CDR1 MNHEY, CDR2 SVGAGI.

The chain has TRBV7-9 and TRBJ2-3, with 10 bases fitting TRBD2. The germline V gene encodes CDR1 SEHNR and CDR2 FQNEAQ (reference sequence). V lost 6 bases to trimming and J lost 2 bases; unmatched junction nucleotides: 5. CDR3 length equals 15 residues. CDR3 DNA sequence: TGTGCCAGCAGACCTAGCGGGGGCTCCACAGATACGCAGTATTTT. The encoded protein is CASRPSGGSTDTQYF.

The chain carries TRBV5-6 and TRBJ1-3; 7 positions agree with TRBD1. Looked up from germline, CDR1 is SGHDT and CDR2 is YYEEEE. V lost 1 base to trimming and J lost 3 bases; unmatched junction nucleotides: 4. This CDR3 is 15 amino acids long. DNA for the CDR3: TGTGCCAGCAGCTTGAGAGGGGGCCGTGGAAACACCATATATTTT. This gives the protein CASSLRGGRGNTIYF.

The V call is TRBV11-2, the J call TRBJ1-2; 8 bases agree with TRBD1. The CDR3 totals 13 residues. V shed 5 bases, J shed 8 bases, and the junction held 7 bases outside the gene matches. Germline V gives CDR1 SGHAT, CDR2 FQNNGV. The CDR3 DNA follows: TGTGCCAGCAGCCCTCGGACAGGGCGCGGCTACACCTTC. Encoded protein: CASSPRTGRGYTF.

The genes are TRBV19 and TRBJ1-1, with D tentatively TRBD1 (6 bases). With 8 bases removed from V and 5 bases from J, the gap between germline ends came to 27 bases. Germline V gene sequence: CDR1 LNHDA, CDR2 SQIVND (reference sequence). The CDR3 sequence is 17 residues long. The CDR3 loop is CASGSSWQGPRGTEAFF. CDR3 in DNA: TGTGCCAGTGGCTCCTCCTGGCAGGGGCCGCGGGGGACTGAAGCTTTCTTT.

The chain combines TRBV29-1 with TRBJ2-1, with TRBD2 matching over 12 bases. Germline V lookup: CDR1 SQVTM, CDR2 ANQGSEA. CDR3 length: 13 amino acids. J lost 3 bases, V lost 7 bases, and 1 base had no gene match. The CDR3 spells CSASGRDYNEQFF. The CDR3 DNA reads TGCAGCGCTAGCGGGAGGGACTACAATGAGCAGTTCTTC.

The gene calls are TRBV6-5 and TRBJ2-3, with D maybe TRBD1 (6 bases). CDR3 length: 16 residues. V lost 4 bases and J lost 0, with 14 bases in between. Germline loops: CDR1 MNHEY, CDR2 SVGAGI. For the CDR3, the DNA is TGTGCCAGCAGTTCTAACAGGGCCCCTAGCACAGATACGCAGTATTTT. The encoded protein is CASSSNRAPSTDTQYF.

J is TRBJ1-3 and V is TRBV6-1; D remains unclear. CDR3 size: 17 residues. V lost 2 bases and J 0 bases, leaving 14 bases between the germline ends. Per the germline V gene, CDR1 is MNHNS and CDR2 is SASEGT. The CDR3 region is CASSEFSSGVSGNTIYF. CDR3 bases: TGTGCCAGCAGTGAATTTTCATCCGGGGTCTCTGGAAACACCATATATTTT.

The chain combines TRBV4-1 with TRBJ2-7; 9 bases are a match to TRBD2. J lost 6 bases, V lost 0 bases, and 6 bases had no gene match. This CDR3 contains 15 residues. Germline CDR1 MGHRA, CDR2 YSYEKL. The CDR3 region has the DNA TGCGCCAGCAGCCAAGACAGAGCGGGGGGTCGCGAGCAGTACTTC. Translating gives CASSQDRAGGREQYF.

The chain couples TRBV4-2 to TRBJ2-1; possible D gene TRBD2, 5 bases. This CDR3 has 13 residues. Looked up from germline, CDR1 is LGHNA and CDR2 is YNFKEQ. The V and J ends lost 1 base and 5 bases respectively, with 6 bases between them. The CDR3 DNA reads as TGTGCCAGCAGCCAAGTGCGGGACAATGAGCAGTTCTTC. Translated, it gives CASSQVRDNEQFF.

The rearrangement joins TRBV9 to TRBJ1-1; 9 bases fit TRBD1. Germline trimming cut 3 bases from V and 6 bases from J; bases unmatched to any gene: 9. Germline V lookup: CDR1 SGDLS, CDR2 YYNGEE. CDR3 length: 15 residues. The CDR3 bases are TGTGCCAGCAGCGCCACGGGACAGGGTGTTTCTGAAGCTTTCTTT. Residues: CASSATGQGVSEAFF.

The genes are TRBV6-5 and TRBJ1-6; 7 bases fit TRBD1. Germline V CDR1 and CDR2: MNHEY, SVGAGI. The CDR3 has 15 amino acids. Germline trimming cut 5 bases from V and 7 bases from J; bases unmatched to any gene: 8. The CDR3 nucleotides are TGTGCCAGCAGTAGATTGGGACAGCTAAATTCACCCCTCCACTTT. Translation gives CASSRLGQLNSPLHF.

The chain recombines TRBV19 with TRBJ2-7; TRBD1 is a possible D gene (6 bases). The CDR3 loop spans 15 amino acids. Germline V lookup: CDR1 LNHDA, CDR2 SQIVND (reference sequence). Trimming shortened V by 4 bases and J by 2 bases, and 15 bases separated the two germline ends. The CDR3 protein is CASSTLGGQTYEQYF. The CDR3 nucleotides read TGTGCCAGTAGTACGCTCGGCGGACAGACCTACGAGCAGTACTTC.

The J gene is TRBJ1-2, the V gene TRBV4-1; D may be TRBD1 (5 bases). V lost 0 bases and J 0 bases, leaving 23 bases between the germline ends. The CDR3 has 20 amino acids. Germline V gene sequence: CDR1 MGHRA, CDR2 YSYEKL. CDR3 protein: CASSQEGVRRGNVANYGYTF. DNA for the CDR3: TGCGCCAGCAGCCAAGAAGGGGTGAGGCGGGGGAATGTTGCTAACTATGGCTACACCTTC.